The next 14 T cell receptor beta chains were all read from a single sample in a study of identical twins. TCRdb analysed the 5' RACE reads with MiXCR anew, one entry per CDR3 protein. The sample includes 550,000 to 700,000 distinct CDR3 sequences, roughly 20% seen only once; the top ten take roughly 4%. The data also belong to a second study, concerning T cells expressing NK-cell markers.

The sequencing input was PBMCs. Every receptor here comes from a woman between 18 and 29 years old in good health.

V usage is TRBV5-1 and J usage is TRBJ2-3; possible D gene TRBD1, 6 bases. V lost 5 bases, J lost 6 bases, and 22 bases lay in between. The CDR3 runs 16 residues. CDR1 is SGHRS, CDR2 YFSETQ, per germline. CDR3 DNA sequence: TGCGCCAGCAGTTCTGGGGGCTCCCGAACAATTGATACGCAGTATTTT. Amino acids: CASSSGGSRTIDTQYF.

This sequence joins TRBV20-1 and TRBJ2-4, with 9 positions matching TRBD2. Germline-derived CDR1 and CDR2 are DFQATT and SNEGSKA (reference sequence). The CDR3 totals 15 residues. J was trimmed by 0 bases and V by 0 bases; bases with no gene match: 0. CDR3 in amino acids: CSARELAGAKNIQYF. The CDR3 DNA is TGCAGTGCTAGAGAACTAGCGGGAGCCAAAAACATTCAGTACTTC.

The chain couples TRBV12-3 or TRBV12-4 to TRBJ2-3, with TRBD2 identical over 14 bases. Losses at the gene ends were 6 bases for V and 3 bases for J; bases not matched to a gene: 5. This CDR3 region has 16 residues. The CDR3 DNA is TGTGCCAGCAGGCGGACTAGCGGGGGGTTTACAGATACGCAGTATTTT. This encodes CASRRTSGGFTDTQYF.

This CDR3 reads CASSQDGGIAGNEQFF. As DNA, the CDR3 is TGCGCCAGCAGCCAAGATGGCGGGATAGCGGGAAATGAGCAGTTCTTC. The chain employs TRBV4-3 and TRBJ2-1; 8 bases line up with TRBD2. CDR3 length equals 16 residues. Trimming cost V 0 bases and J 7 bases; bases outside gene matches: 8. The germline CDR1 and CDR2 sequences are LGHNA and YSLEER.

This clonotype showed up just a few times. J is TRBJ1-2 and V is TRBV2, with D perhaps matching TRBD1 (5 bases). Between the trimmed V and J ends, which lost 8 bases and 6 bases, there was a span of 16 bases. The CDR3 has 13 residues. Germline loops: CDR1 SNHLY, CDR2 FYNNEI. In DNA, the CDR3 is TGTGCCAGCCTATTTTACAGGAGAGATGGCTACACCTTC. Residues: CASLFYRRDGYTF.

V is TRBV5-1 and J is TRBJ2-7, with 7 bases lining up with TRBD2. The V segment lost 4 bases and the J segment 1 base; nucleotides outside the gene matches: 8. Germline CDR1 and CDR2: SGHRS and YFSETQ. The CDR3 totals 15 residues. As DNA, the CDR3 is TGCGCCAGCAGCCCGGAGGCGGGAGTGTCCTACGAGCAGTACTTC. It specifies CASSPEAGVSYEQYF.

This clonotype was counted between two and nine times. V and J are TRBV27 and TRBJ2-1, with 7 bases lining up with TRBD1. CDR3 length: 16 amino acids. The ends lost 5 bases at V and 4 bases at J; junction bases unmatched: 11. Germline CDR1 is MNHEY and CDR2 is SMNVEV (reference sequence). CDR3 in DNA: TGTGCCAGCAGTCCGTACCGGGACAGAACTTACAATGAGCAGTTCTTC. As protein: CASSPYRDRTYNEQFF.

This clonotype occurred once. The genes are TRBV20-1 and TRBJ2-5; D is perhaps TRBD2 (6 bases). Per the germline V gene, CDR1 is DFQATT and CDR2 is SNEGSKA (reference sequence). The V gene lost 1 base and the J gene lost 2 bases, with 26 bases spanning the gap. The CDR3 sequence is 19 residues long. The CDR3 spells CSARGVFRDSRGRQETQYF. The CDR3 bases are TGCAGTGCTAGAGGTGTGTTCCGGGACTCACGAGGGAGGCAAGAGACCCAGTACTTC.

This clonotype was observed a handful of times. The V gene is TRBV9, the J gene TRBJ2-3; D ambiguous. CDR3 size: 14 residues. The germline CDR1 and CDR2 sequences are SGDLS and YYNGEE. V was pared by 0 bases and J by 3 bases, with 8 bases between. This CDR3 reads CASSVDGFTDTQYF. DNA for the CDR3: TGTGCCAGCAGCGTAGATGGCTTTACAGATACGCAGTATTTT.

This clonotype was counted only a few times. This chain joins TRBV12-3 or TRBV12-4 and TRBJ2-1; 8 bases are shared with TRBD1. CDR3 length equals 13 residues. Germline trimming cut 4 bases from V and 8 bases from J; bases unmatched to any gene: 4. This CDR3 is CASSSDRAYEQFF. CDR3 sequence (DNA): TGTGCCAGCAGTTCGGACAGGGCCTATGAGCAGTTCTTC.

This chain uses TRBV10-2 with TRBJ2-1, with 13 bases identical to TRBD2. This CDR3 region has 15 residues. The junction had 6 bases not matched to a gene; V was cut back by 6 bases and J by 7 bases. The germline gives CDR1 WSHSY, CDR2 SAAADI. The CDR3, as DNA: TGCGCCAGCAGCTACACTAGCGGGGGGGCAAATGAGCAGTTCTTC. Encoded protein: CASSYTSGGANEQFF.

The chain is built from TRBV7-9 and TRBJ2-1; TRBD1 might be the D (6 bases). Germline assignment: CDR1 SEHNR and CDR2 FQNEAQ (reference sequence). V was cut by 3 bases and J by 7 bases, with 16 bases left in between. The CDR3 consists of 15 residues. CDR3 in amino acids: CASSFSSSGTNEQFF. DNA of the CDR3: TGTGCCAGCAGCTTTAGCTCTTCCGGGACAAATGAGCAGTTCTTC. The full variable domain, its missing parts supplied by reference TRBV7-9 and TRBJ2-1, is DTGVSQNPRHKITKRGQNVTFRCDPISEHNRLYWYRQTLGQGPEFLTYFQNEAQLEKSRLLSDRFSAERPKGSFSTLEIQRTEQGDSAMYLCASSFSSSGTNEQFFGPGTRLTVL.

This clonotype was detected a few times. J is TRBJ1-2 and V is TRBV25-1, with D possibly being TRBD1 (5 bases). Looked up from germline, CDR1 is MGHDK and CDR2 is SYGVNS. This CDR3 has 12 amino acids. V gave up 3 bases and J gave up 12 bases, with 14 bases separating them. The CDR3 region has the DNA TGTGCCAGCAGTGAGAGGCCAGGGAAGGACACCTTC. It specifies CASSERPGKDTF.

The sample holds a few counts of this clonotype. The rearrangement uses TRBV7-9 and TRBJ1-2; D gene uncertain. Germline-derived CDR1 and CDR2 are SEHNR and FQNEAQ (reference sequence). The V and J ends lost 7 bases and 1 base respectively, with 13 bases between them. The CDR3 extends over 14 amino acids. The CDR3 DNA reads as TGTGCCAGCACCTCGGGGAGTTTTAACTATGGCTACACCTTC. This gives the protein CASTSGSFNYGYTF. Looking up the rest from reference TRBV7-9 and TRBJ1-2 gives the full variable domain: DTGVSQNPRHKITKRGQNVTFRCDPISEHNRLYWYRQTLGQGPEFLTYFQNEAQLEKSRLLSDRFSAERPKGSFSTLEIQRTEQGDSAMYLCASTSGSFNYGYTFGSGTRLTVV.